This T cell receptor beta chain was captured by sequencing in a study of T cells in Graves' hyperthyroidism and ophthalmopathy. Amplification targeted TCR beta CDR3 regions from RNA transcripts. The primer set for the first-round RT-PCR of the TCR CDR3 was HTBI. TCRdb re-analysed the multiplex PCR reads in MiXCR, keeping a single row per CDR3 protein. The sample yields about half a million distinct CDR3 sequences, less than 20% seen once. In the ophthalmopathy cohort, Clinical Activity Score was at least 3, NOSPECS grade at least 4, and duration under 3 months. Concerning this clonotype itself: The antigen remains unidentified.

Study-wide results and caveats: Ophthalmopathy got predicted by the model a median approximately 6.3 months before its onset.

Material for sequencing was blood. This TCR derives from a man between 40 and 49 years old with Graves' ophthalmopathy.

The CDR3 coding sequence is TGTGCCAGCAGCTCCACTTCAACCGGGCGGGGGGGCCTATACGAGCAGTACTTC. It encodes CASSSTSTGRGGLYEQYF. This chain connects TRBV7-9 to TRBJ2-7; 9 bases agree with TRBD2. Germline-derived CDR1 and CDR2 are SEHNR and FQNEAQ (reference sequence). There are 18 residues in the CDR3. V was pared by 4 bases and J by 4 bases, with 17 bases of the junction left unmatched. The full variable domain, completed using reference TRBV7-9 and TRBJ2-7, is DTGVSQNPRHKITKRGQNVTFRCDPISEHNRLYWYRQTLGQGPEFLTYFQNEAQLEKSRLLSDRFSAERPKGSFSTLEIQRTEQGDSAMYLCASSSTSTGRGGLYEQYFGPGTRLTVT.